This T cell receptor (beta chain) was recovered during a study of blood T cell repertoires in COVID-19. Study as a whole: Acute and convalescent COVID-19 specimens originated in the United States, Italy and Spain. The analysed material was cDNA or gDNA that came from T cells, B-cell-depleted T cells, or PBMCs.

Original processing notes: Nucleated cell counts were estimated from reference gene primer amplification. The protocol was immunoSEQ multiplex PCR, while the TCRdb copy is restricted to in-frame clones and leaves out a portion. V and J calls and clone size are copied from that table; D and trimming were computed from the DNA. The sample includes about 170,000 clones, around 86% of them seen just once. The V segment lost 6 bases and the J segment 3 bases; nucleotides outside the gene matches: 5. The germline CDR1 and CDR2 sequences are ENHRY and SYGVKD. This CDR3 comprises 14 residues. The sample comprised peripheral blood. The chain has TRBV10-3 and TRBJ1-2; 9 bases align to TRBD1. The origin of this receptor is a woman at least 80 years old in a cohort sampled during active or convalescent COVID-19. The CDR3 coding sequence is TGTGCCATCAGACAGGGACAGGGAGACTATGGCTACACCTTC. It specifies CAIRQGQGDYGYTF.